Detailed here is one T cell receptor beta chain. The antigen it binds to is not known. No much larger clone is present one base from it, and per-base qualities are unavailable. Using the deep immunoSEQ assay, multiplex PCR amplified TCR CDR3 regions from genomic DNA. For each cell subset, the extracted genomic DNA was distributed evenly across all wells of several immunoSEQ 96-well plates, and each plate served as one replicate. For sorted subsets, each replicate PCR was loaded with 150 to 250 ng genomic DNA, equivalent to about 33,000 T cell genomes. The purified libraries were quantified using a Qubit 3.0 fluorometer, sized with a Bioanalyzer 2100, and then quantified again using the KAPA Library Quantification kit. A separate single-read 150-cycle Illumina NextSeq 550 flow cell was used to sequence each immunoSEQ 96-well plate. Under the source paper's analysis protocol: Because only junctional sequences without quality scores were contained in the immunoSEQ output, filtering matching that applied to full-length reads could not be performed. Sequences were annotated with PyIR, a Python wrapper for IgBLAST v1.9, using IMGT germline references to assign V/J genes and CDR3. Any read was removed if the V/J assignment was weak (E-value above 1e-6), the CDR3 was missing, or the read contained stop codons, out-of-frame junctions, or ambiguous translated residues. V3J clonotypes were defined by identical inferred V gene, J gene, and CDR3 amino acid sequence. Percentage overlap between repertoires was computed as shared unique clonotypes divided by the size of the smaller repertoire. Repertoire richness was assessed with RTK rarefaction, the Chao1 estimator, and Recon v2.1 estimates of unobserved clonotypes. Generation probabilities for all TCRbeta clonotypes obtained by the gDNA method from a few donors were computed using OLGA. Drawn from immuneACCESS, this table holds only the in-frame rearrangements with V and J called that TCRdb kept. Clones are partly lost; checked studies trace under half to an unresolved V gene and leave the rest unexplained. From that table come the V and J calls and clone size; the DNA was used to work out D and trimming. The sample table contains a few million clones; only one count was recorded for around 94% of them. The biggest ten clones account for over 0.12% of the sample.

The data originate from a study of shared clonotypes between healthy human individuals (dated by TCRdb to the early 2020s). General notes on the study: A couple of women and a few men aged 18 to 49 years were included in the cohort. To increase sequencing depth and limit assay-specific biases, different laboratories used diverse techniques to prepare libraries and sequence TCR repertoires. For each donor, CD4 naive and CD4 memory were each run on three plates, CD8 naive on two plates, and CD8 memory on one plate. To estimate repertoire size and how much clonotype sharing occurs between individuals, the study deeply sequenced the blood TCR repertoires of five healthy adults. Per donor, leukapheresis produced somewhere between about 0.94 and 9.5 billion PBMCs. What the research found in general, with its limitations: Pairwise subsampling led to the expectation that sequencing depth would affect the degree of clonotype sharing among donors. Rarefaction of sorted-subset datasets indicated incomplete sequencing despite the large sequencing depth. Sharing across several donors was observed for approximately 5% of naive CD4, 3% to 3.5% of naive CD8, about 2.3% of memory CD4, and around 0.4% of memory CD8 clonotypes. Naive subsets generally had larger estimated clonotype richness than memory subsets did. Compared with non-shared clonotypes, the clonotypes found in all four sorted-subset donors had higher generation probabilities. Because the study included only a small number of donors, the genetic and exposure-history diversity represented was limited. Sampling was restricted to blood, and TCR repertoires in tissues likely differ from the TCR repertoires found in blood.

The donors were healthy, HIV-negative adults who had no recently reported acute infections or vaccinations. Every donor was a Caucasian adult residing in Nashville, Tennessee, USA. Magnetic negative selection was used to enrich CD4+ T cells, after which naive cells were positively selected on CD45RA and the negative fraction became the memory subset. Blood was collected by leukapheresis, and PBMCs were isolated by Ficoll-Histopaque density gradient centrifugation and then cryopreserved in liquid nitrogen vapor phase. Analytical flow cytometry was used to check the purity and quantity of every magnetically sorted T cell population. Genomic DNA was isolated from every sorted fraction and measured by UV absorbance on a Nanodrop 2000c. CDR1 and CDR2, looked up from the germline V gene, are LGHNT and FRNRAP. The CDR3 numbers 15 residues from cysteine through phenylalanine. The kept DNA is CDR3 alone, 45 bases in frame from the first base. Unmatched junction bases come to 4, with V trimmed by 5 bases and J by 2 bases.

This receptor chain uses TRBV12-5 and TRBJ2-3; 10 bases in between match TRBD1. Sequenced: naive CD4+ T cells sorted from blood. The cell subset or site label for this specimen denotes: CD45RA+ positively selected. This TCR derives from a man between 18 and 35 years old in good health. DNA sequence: TGTGCTAGTGGTCCCGGACAGGGGGACACAGATACGCAGTATTTT. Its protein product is CASGPGQGDTDTQYF.